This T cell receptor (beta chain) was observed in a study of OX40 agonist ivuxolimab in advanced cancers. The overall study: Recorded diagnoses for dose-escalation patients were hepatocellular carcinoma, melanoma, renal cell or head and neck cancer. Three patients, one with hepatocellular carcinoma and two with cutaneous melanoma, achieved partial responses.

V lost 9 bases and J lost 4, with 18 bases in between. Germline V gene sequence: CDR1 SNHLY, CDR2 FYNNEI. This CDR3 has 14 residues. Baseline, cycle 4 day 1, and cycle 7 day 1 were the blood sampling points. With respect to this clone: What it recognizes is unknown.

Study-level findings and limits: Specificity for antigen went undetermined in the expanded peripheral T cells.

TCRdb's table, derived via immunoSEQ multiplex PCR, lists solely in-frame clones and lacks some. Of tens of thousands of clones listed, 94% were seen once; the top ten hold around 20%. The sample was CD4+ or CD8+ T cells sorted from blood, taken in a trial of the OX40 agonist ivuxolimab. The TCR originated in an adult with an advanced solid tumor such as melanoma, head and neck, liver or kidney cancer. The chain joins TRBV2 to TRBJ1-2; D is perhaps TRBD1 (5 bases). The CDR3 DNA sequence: TGTGCCAGAAAGGACATGAGGGTTTCCTATGGCTACACCTTC. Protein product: CARKDMRVSYGYTF.